The present T cell receptor (beta chain) was sequenced within a study of shared clonotypes between healthy human individuals. Whole-study findings and limits: Roughly 4.7% was the fraction of naive CD4 clonotypes found shared across a handful of donors. On the whole, naive subsets had larger estimated richness than memory subsets had.

The CDR3 runs 14 residues. The germline V gene encodes CDR1 SNHLY and CDR2 FYNNEI. V lost 7 bases, J lost 0 bases, and 12 bases lay in between. Genomic DNA belonging to each subset was distributed in equal measure over several immunoSEQ plates. Only in-frame clones appear in the TCRdb table, and some are missing; sequencing was by immunoSEQ multiplex PCR. The table lists about 2.4 million clones, more than 85% of them singletons, with 0.36% in the top ten. Healthy and HIV-negative, the adult donors had no recent acute infections or vaccinations. With regard to this clone: Its antigen is undetermined.

Specimen: naive CD4+ T cells from PBMCs. Subset of the sample: CD45RA+ positively selected. This chain links TRBV2 with TRBJ1-1, with D possibly matching TRBD1 (5 bases). The clonotype comes from a man aged 18-30 years in good health. Some clones in this sample may be carry-over from other donors' samples. CDR3 sequence reads: CASTPGLVNTEAFF. CDR3 nucleotide sequence: TGTGCCAGCACTCCAGGGCTGGTGAACACTGAAGCTTTCTTT.